This TCR beta chain was sequenced during a study of T cells in Graves' hyperthyroidism and ophthalmopathy. Findings and caveats of the study: Appearing also in blood were most of the thyroid clonotypes expanded above 0.001.

Per the germline V gene, CDR1 is LNHNV and CDR2 is YYDKDF (reference sequence). V lost 0 bases and J lost 6, with 6 bases in between. The CDR3 totals 13 residues. This clonotype was seen repeatedly, ten times or more. The antigen is unknown. Using RNA transcripts as the source, TCR beta CDR3 regions were amplified. Carried out on the TCR CDR3, a first-round RT-PCR used the HTBI primer set. Via MiXCR, TCRdb re-called the multiplex PCR reads, giving one row per CDR3 protein. The sample comprises about 350,000 distinct CDR3 sequences, roughly 13% of which are singletons, and roughly 24% rests with the top ten.

The rearrangement joins TRBV15 to TRBJ1-5; D ambiguous. The receptor was isolated from a woman aged 30 to 39 with Graves' hyperthyroidism. Sequenced sample: blood. The CDR3 sequence is CATSREEIQPQHF. The CDR3 DNA reads TGTGCCACCAGCAGAGAGGAGATTCAGCCCCAGCATTTT.